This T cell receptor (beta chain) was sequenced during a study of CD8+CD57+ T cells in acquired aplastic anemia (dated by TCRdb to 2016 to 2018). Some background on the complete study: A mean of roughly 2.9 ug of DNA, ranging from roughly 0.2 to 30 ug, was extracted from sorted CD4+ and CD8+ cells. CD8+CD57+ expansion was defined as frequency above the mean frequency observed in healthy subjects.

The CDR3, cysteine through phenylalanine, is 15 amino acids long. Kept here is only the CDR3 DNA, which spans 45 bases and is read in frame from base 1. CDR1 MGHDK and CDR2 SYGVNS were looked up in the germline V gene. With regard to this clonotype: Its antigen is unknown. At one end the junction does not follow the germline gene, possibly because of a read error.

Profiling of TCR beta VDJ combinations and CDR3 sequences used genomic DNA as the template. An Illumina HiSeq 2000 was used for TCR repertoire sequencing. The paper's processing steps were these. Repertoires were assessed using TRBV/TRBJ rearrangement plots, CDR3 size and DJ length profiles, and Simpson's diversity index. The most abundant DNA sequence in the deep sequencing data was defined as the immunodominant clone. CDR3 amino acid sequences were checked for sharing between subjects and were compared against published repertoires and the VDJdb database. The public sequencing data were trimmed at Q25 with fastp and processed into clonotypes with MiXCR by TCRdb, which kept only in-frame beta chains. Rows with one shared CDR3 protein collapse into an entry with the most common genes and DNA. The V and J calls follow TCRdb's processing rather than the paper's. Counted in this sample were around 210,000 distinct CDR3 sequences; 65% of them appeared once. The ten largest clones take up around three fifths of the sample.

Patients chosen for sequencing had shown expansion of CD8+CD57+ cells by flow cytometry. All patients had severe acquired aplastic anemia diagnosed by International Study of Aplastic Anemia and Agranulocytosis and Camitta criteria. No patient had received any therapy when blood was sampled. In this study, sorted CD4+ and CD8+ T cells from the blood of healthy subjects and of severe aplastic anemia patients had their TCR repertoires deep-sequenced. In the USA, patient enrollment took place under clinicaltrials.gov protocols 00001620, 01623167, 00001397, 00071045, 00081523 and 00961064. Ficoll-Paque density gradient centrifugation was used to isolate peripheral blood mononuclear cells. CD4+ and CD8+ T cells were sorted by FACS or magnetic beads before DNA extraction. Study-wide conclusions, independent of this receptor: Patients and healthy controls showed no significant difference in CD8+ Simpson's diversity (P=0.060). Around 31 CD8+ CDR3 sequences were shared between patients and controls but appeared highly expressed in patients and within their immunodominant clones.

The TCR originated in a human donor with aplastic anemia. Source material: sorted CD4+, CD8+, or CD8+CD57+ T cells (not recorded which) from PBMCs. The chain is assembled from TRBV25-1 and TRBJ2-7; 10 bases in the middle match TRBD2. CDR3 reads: CASSVLAGVTYEHYF. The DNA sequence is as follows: TGTGCCAGCAGTGTCCTAGCGGGAGTAACCTACGAGCACTACTTC.